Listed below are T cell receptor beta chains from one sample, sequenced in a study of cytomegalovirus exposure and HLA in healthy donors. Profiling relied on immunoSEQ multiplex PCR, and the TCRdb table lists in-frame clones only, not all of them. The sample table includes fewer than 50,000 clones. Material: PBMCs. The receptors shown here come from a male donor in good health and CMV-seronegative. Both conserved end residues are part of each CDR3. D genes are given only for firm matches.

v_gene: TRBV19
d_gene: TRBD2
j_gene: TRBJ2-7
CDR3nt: TGTGCCAGTAGCACTAGCGGACCTTCCTACGAGCAGTACTTC
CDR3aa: CASSTSGPSYEQYF

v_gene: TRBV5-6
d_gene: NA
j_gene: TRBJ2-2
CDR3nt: TGTGCCAGCAGCCCCCACCTCCTAGCGAGCAACACCGGGGAGCTGTTTTTT
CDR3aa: CASSPHLLASNTGELFF

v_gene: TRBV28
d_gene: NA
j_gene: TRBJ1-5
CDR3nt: TGTGCCAGCAGCCGCCTTAGAGACAATCAGCCCCAGCATTTT
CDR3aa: CASSRLRDNQPQHF

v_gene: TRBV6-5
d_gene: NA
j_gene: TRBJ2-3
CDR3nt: TGTGCCAGCAGCAACGGGGGTGGGGATACGCAGTATTTT
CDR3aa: CASSNGGGDTQYF

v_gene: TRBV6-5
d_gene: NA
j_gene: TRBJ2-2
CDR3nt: TGTGCCAGCAGTTACTTGACTTACACCGGGGAGCTGTTTTTT
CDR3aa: CASSYLTYTGELFF

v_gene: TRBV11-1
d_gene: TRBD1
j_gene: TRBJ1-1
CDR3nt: TGTGCCAGCAGCTTAGACAGGGGGGAAGCTTTCTTT
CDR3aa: CASSLDRGEAFF

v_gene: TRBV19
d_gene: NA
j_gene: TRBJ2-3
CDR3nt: TGTGCCAGTACCACCATCAGGGGAGGGGACACAGATACGCAGTATTTT
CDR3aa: CASTTIRGGDTDTQYF

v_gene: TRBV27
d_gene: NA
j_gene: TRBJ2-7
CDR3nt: TGTGCCAGCAGTTTATTGACGGGTACAAACGAGCAGTACTTC
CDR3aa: CASSLLTGTNEQYF

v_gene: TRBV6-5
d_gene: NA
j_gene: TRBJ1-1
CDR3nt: TGTGCCAGTGGGAGAGGGACTGAAGCTTTCTTT
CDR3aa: CASGRGTEAFF

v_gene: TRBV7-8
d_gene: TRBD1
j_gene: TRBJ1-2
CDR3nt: TGTGCCAGCAGCCCCCGGTGGCAGGGGGCTAGAGGCTACACCTTC
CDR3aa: CASSPRWQGARGYTF

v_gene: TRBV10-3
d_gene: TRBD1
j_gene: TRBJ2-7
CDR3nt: TGTGCCATCAGTAGCCGGGACAGGGTCTACGAGCAGTACTTC
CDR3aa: CAISSRDRVYEQYF

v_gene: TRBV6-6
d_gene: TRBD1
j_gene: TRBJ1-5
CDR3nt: TGTGCCAGCAGTTACGACCGACAGGGTAGTCAGCCCCAGCATTTT
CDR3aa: CASSYDRQGSQPQHF

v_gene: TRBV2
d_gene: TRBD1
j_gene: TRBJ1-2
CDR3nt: TGTGCCGGCCTCGGGACAGTTTATGGCTACACCTTC
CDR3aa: CAGLGTVYGYTF

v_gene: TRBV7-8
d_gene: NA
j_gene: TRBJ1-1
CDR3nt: TGTGCCTCATCCCCCATGTACAGTGACACTGAAGCTTTCTTT
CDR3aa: CASSPMYSDTEAFF

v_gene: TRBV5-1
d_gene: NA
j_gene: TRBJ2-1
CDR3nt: TGCGCCAGCAGCTTGGACGGGTTGGCGGGCCCTGTGGTAGGAGAGCAGTTCTTC
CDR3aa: CASSLDGLAGPVVGEQFF

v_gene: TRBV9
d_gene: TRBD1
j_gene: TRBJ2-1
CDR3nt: TGTGCCAGCAGCTCGGGGACAGCGCACAATGAGCAGTTCTTC
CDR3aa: CASSSGTAHNEQFF

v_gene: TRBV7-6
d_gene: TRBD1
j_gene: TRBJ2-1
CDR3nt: TGTGCCAGCAGCTTAGGACAGGGGATCAATGAGCAGTTCTTC
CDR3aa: CASSLGQGINEQFF

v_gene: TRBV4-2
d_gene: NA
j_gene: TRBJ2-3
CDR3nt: TGTGCCAGCAGCCAATTAATGAGAGAATACACGCAGTATTTT
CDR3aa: CASSQLMREYTQYF

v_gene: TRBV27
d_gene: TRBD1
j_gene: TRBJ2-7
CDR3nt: TGTGCCAGCAGTCCGAATACAGGGGGGGAGCAGTACTTC
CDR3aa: CASSPNTGGEQYF

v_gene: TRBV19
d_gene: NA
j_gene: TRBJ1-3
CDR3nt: TGTGCCAGTAGTGGACGGGGGGCCAAGACTGGAAACACCATATATTTT
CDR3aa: CASSGRGAKTGNTIYF

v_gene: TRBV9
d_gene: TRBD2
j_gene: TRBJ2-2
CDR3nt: TGTGCCAGCAGCGCTGTAGCGGGATACTCGGGGACCGGGGAGCTGTTTTTT
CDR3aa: CASSAVAGYSGTGELFF

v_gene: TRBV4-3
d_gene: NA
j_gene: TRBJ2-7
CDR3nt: TGCGCCAGCAGCCAAGATTATCGGTCCTACGAGCAGTACTTC
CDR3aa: CASSQDYRSYEQYF

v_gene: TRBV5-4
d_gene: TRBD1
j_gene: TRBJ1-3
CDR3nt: TGTGCCAGCAGCCTGGGGACAGCGAGCTCTGGAAACACCATATATTTT
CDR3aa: CASSLGTASSGNTIYF

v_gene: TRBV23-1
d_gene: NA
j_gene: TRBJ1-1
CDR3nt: TGCGCCAGCACCCATGGGGGGGGGACTGAAGCTTTCTTT
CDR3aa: CASTHGGGTEAFF

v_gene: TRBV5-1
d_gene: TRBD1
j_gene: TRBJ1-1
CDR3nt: TGCGCCAGCAGCCCATATGGACAGGGTATAGCGAACACTGAAGCTTTCTTT
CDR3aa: CASSPYGQGIANTEAFF

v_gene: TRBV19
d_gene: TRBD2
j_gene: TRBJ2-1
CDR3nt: TGTGCCAGTAGCGGACAGCTAGCGGGAGGGCCTTTCGGGTTTGAGCAGTTCTTC
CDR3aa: CASSGQLAGGPFGFEQFF

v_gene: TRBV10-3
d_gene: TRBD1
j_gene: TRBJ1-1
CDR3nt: TGTGCCATCAGTGGACAGGGCGAATCCCGAGCTTTCTTT
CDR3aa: CAISGQGESRAFF

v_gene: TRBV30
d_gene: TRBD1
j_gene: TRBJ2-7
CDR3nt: TGTGCCTGGAGTGTAAAGGGGACAGGGGGCTCCGAGCAGTACTTC
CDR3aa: CAWSVKGTGGSEQYF

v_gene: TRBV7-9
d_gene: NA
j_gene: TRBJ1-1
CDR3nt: TGTGCCAGCAGCTTAGTTGAGGGTTTTGACACTGAAGCTTTCTTT
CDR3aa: CASSLVEGFDTEAFF

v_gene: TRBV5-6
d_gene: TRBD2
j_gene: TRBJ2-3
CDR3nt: TGTGCCAGCAGCTTGGGCACTAGCGGGAGCACAGATACGCAGTATTTT
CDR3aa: CASSLGTSGSTDTQYF

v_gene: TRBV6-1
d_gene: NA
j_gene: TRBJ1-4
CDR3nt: TGTGCCAGCGCCGAGGGGGGGAGTAATGAAAAACTGTTTTTT
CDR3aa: CASAEGGSNEKLFF

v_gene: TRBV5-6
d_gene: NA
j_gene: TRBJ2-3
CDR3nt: TGTGCCAGCAGCCAGAGCGGACCTCAGGATACGCAGTATTTT
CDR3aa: CASSQSGPQDTQYF

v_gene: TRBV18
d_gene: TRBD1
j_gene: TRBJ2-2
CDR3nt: TGTGCCAGCTCACCGGGACAGGGCAACACCGGGGAGCTGTTTTTT
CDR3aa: CASSPGQGNTGELFF

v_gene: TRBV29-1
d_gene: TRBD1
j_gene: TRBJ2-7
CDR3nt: TGCAGCGTCCGAACCCGACAGGGCGTACGCGAGCAGTACTTC
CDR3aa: CSVRTRQGVREQYF

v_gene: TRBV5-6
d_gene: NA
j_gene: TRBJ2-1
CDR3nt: TGTGCCAGCAGCTTGTTCGTCTACCTCTCCTACAATGAGCAGTTCTTC
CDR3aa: CASSLFVYLSYNEQFF

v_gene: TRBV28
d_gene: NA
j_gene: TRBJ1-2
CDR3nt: TGTGCCAGCAGGACCAGGGGTAGAGGCTACACCTTC
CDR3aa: CASRTRGRGYTF

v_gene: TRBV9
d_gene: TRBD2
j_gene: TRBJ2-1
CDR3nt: TGTGCCAGCAGCTCCTCCCGGGCTGCGGGAGTATACCCCTACAATGAGCAGTTCTTC
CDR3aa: CASSSSRAAGVYPYNEQFF